This is a list of T cell receptor beta chains from one sample in a study of CD8 T cells in Susac syndrome. TCRdb reprocessed the immunoSEQ multiplex PCR reads via MiXCR and lists one record per CDR3 protein. The sample lists approximately 100,000 distinct CDR3 sequences; 85% to 95% were seen once. The source material was CD4+ T cells from PBMCs. All receptors come from a human donor in good health. Each CDR3 is given with its conserved first and last residue. Each record gives: clone size, D gene, V gene, J gene, CDR3 DNA, CDR3 protein. D genes are given only for firm matches. Rows may omit the clone size; those that give it use once, few, many or a size class.

size: .; D: .; V: TRBV6-5; J: TRBJ2-1; DNA: TGTGCCAGCAGTTCGGAGGCCTCGGGAGCGGGCGAGCAGTTCTTC; CDR3: CASSSEASGAGEQFF
size: .; D: .; V: TRBV7-2; J: TRBJ1-2; DNA: TGTGCCAGCAGCTTTATCGGGGAGAACTATGGCTACACCTTC; CDR3: CASSFIGENYGYTF
size: once; D: TRBD2; V: TRBV25-1; J: TRBJ2-5; DNA: TGTGCCAGCAGTGAATCCTGGCGGGAGTTCGGGACCCAGTACTTC; CDR3: CASSESWREFGTQYF
size: .; D: .; V: TRBV12-3/TRBV12-4; J: TRBJ1-2; DNA: TGTGCCAGCAGTCCCGGACCTGGGGGCTACACCTTC; CDR3: CASSPGPGGYTF
size: once; D: TRBD1; V: TRBV7-3; J: TRBJ1-4; DNA: TGTGCCAGCAGCTTAACGGGGCAGGGGGATGAAAAACTGTTTTTT; CDR3: CASSLTGQGDEKLFF
size: .; D: .; V: TRBV23-1; J: TRBJ1-4; DNA: TGCGCCAGCAGTCAATACAGCACCCGGGACCGTAAGCCCGAAAACGAAAAACTGTTTTTT; CDR3: CASSQYSTRDRKPENEKLFF
size: .; D: .; V: TRBV29-1; J: TRBJ1-1; DNA: TGCAGCATCCCCGGGGACACTGAAGCTTTCTTT; CDR3: CSIPGDTEAFF
size: .; D: TRBD1; V: TRBV7-6; J: TRBJ2-7; DNA: TGTGCCAGCAGCTTAGAAACTACAGGGGGCCACGAGCAGTACTTC; CDR3: CASSLETTGGHEQYF
size: few; D: .; V: TRBV7-2; J: TRBJ2-7; DNA: TGTGCCAGCAGCCAGCCCTACGAGCAGTACTTC; CDR3: CASSQPYEQYF
size: .; D: .; V: TRBV5-1; J: TRBJ2-1; DNA: TGCGCCAGCAGCTTGGCCGTCTCGACTAGTGGCGATGAGCAGTTCTTC; CDR3: CASSLAVSTSGDEQFF
size: .; D: .; V: TRBV3-1; J: TRBJ1-5; DNA: TGTGCCAGCAGCCAGAATATTCGGCAGCCCCAGCATTTT; CDR3: CASSQNIRQPQHF
size: .; D: .; V: TRBV7-8; J: TRBJ1-1; DNA: TGTGCCAGCAGCTTAAAGACTGAAGCTTTCTTT; CDR3: CASSLKTEAFF
size: .; D: TRBD2; V: TRBV10-3; J: TRBJ2-6; DNA: TGTGCCATCAGTGCACTAGCGGGAAGGACTGGGGCCAACGTCCTGACTTTC; CDR3: CAISALAGRTGANVLTF
size: .; D: .; V: TRBV7-2; J: TRBJ2-5; DNA: TGTGCCAGCAGCTTAGATGGCAGGGGCCAAGAGACCCAGTACTTC; CDR3: CASSLDGRGQETQYF
size: once; D: TRBD1; V: TRBV2; J: TRBJ2-3; DNA: TGTGCCAGCAACGGTGGACAGGGCTTCATGAATACGCAGTATTTT; CDR3: CASNGGQGFMNTQYF
size: .; D: TRBD1; V: TRBV7-2; J: TRBJ2-4; DNA: TGTGCCAGCAGCTTATCGTCCACAGGGGTTGCTAGAGTAGCCAAAAACATTCAGTACTTC; CDR3: CASSLSSTGVARVAKNIQYF
size: .; D: TRBD2; V: TRBV5-1; J: TRBJ2-7; DNA: TGCGCCAGCAGTTTGCAACCGGGACTAGCGGGAGCAAACCACGAGCAGTACTTC; CDR3: CASSLQPGLAGANHEQYF
size: .; D: .; V: TRBV21-1; J: TRBJ2-7; DNA: TGTGCCAGCAGCAACGAACCGCCCGGGACAGGGTTGTACGAGCAGTACTTC; CDR3: CASSNEPPGTGLYEQYF
size: .; D: .; V: TRBV14; J: TRBJ1-1; DNA: TGTGCCAGCAGCCAAGATTGGGGGACTGAAGCTTTCTTT; CDR3: CASSQDWGTEAFF
size: .; D: .; V: TRBV19; J: TRBJ2-6; DNA: TGTGCCAGTAGTAACTCAGGCGGGTACTCTGGGGCCAACGTCCTGACTTTC; CDR3: CASSNSGGYSGANVLTF
size: .; D: .; V: TRBV20-1; J: TRBJ2-5; DNA: TGCAGTGCTAGCGTAGTGCGGTTGACCCAAGAGACCCAGTACTTC; CDR3: CSASVVRLTQETQYF
size: few; D: .; V: TRBV15; J: TRBJ1-1; DNA: TGTGCCACCAGCAGGCACAGGGATGAAGCTTTCTTT; CDR3: CATSRHRDEAFF